One sample yielded the 11 T cell receptor beta chains listed below, sequenced in a study of cytomegalovirus exposure and HLA in healthy donors. PCR involved 60 Vbeta and 13 Jbeta primers. The data were produced by immunoSEQ multiplex PCR, yet TCRdb's version contains in-frame clones alone and is incomplete. Here the sample spans roughly 120,000 clones, 76% being singletons. Sample: PBMCs. Source of these receptors: a woman aged 45-65 years in good health and CMV-seropositive.

This clone was observed a few times. V gene TRBV29-1 combines with J gene TRBJ2-3; 11 nucleotides agree with TRBD2. From germline, CDR1 is SQVTM and CDR2 ANQGSEA. V dropped 6 bases and J dropped 2; count of bases not matched to a gene: 10. This CDR3 region has 16 residues. For the CDR3, the DNA is TGCAGCGTGCGAGGGACTAGCGGTGCCTCCACAGATACGCAGTATTTT. Its protein is CSVRGTSGASTDTQYF.

The genes are TRBV13 and TRBJ2-3; 7 nucleotides line up with TRBD2. Germline CDR1 is PRHDT and CDR2 is FYEKMQ (reference sequence). This CDR3 region has 17 residues. The trim removed 5 bases at V and 2 bases at J, leaving 13 bases unmatched. CDR3 region: CASSPRLGGGYTDTQYF. Written as DNA, the CDR3 is TGTGCCAGCAGCCCCCGACTTGGCGGGGGATACACAGATACGCAGTATTTT.

The chain carries TRBV4-1 and TRBJ2-1; a possible D gene is TRBD2 (5 bases). V was clipped by 7 bases and J by 10 bases, with 20 bases between them. CDR1 and CDR2 (germline): MGHRA, YSYEKL. The CDR3 has 14 residues. The CDR3 DNA sequence: TGCGCCAGCACCCCGCTCCTAGCCGGATCGGAGCAGTTCTTC. This sequence encodes CASTPLLAGSEQFF.

This chain uses TRBV11-2 with TRBJ2-3, with 8 bases lining up with TRBD2. The V and J ends lost 5 bases and 4 bases, in that order; junction bases with no gene match: 11. CDR1 is SGHAT and CDR2 is FQNNGV in the germline V gene. The CDR3 consists of 16 residues. CDR3 sequence: CASSPIAGLGPDTQYF. In DNA form, the CDR3 reads TGTGCCAGCAGCCCCATAGCGGGACTGGGGCCAGATACGCAGTATTTT.

V and J are TRBV6-1 and TRBJ1-3; 7 positions match TRBD1. The germline gives CDR1 MNHNS, CDR2 SASEGT. J gave up 0 bases and V 7 bases, and 6 bases lay outside the gene matches. This CDR3 has 15 residues. The CDR3 DNA follows: TGTGCCAGCATGGAGGGGGCAGTCTCTGGAAACACCATATATTTT. Amino acid sequence: CASMEGAVSGNTIYF.

The chain carries TRBV9 and TRBJ2-7; D perhaps matches TRBD1 (6 bases). The CDR3 has 14 residues. V lost 2 bases and J lost 6, with 15 bases in between. Germline-derived CDR1 and CDR2 are SGDLS and YYNGEE. The CDR3 loop is CASSVGTQFREQYF. The CDR3 coding sequence is TGTGCCAGCAGCGTCGGGACACAGTTCCGCGAGCAGTACTTC.

This chain uses TRBV5-1 with TRBJ2-3; possible D gene TRBD2, 6 bases. This CDR3 is 16 amino acids long. V lost 4 bases and J lost 0, with 15 bases in between. The V gene's germline CDR1 is SGHRS and CDR2 YFSETQ. CDR3 coding DNA: TGCGCCAGCAGCCCTGGTTGGGGGGAAAGCACAGATACGCAGTATTTT. It translates to CASSPGWGESTDTQYF.

The chain links TRBV5-6 to TRBJ2-7; D possibly corresponds to TRBD1 (6 bases). This CDR3 has 14 amino acids. V shed 5 bases and J shed 3 bases, with 15 bases lying between them. The germline CDR1 and CDR2 sequences are SGHDT and YYEEEE. CDR3 sequence reads: CASSEWQGIYEQYF. CDR3 in DNA: TGTGCCAGCAGTGAATGGCAGGGGATCTACGAGCAGTACTTC.

The V call is TRBV5-4, the J call TRBJ2-2; TRBD2 matches 10 bases. The V gene's germline CDR1 is SGHNT and CDR2 YYREEE (reference sequence). There are 13 residues in the CDR3. J lost 5 bases, V lost 9 bases, and 4 bases had no gene match. CDR3 nucleotide sequence: TGTGCCACTAGCGGGAGTTGGACCGGGGAGCTGTTTTTT. Protein sequence: CATSGSWTGELFF.

The V call is TRBV5-1, the J call TRBJ1-4; 10 positions agree with TRBD1. Germline V CDR1 and CDR2: SGHRS, YFSETQ. The J segment lost 8 bases and the V segment lost 1 base, leaving 8 bases of the junction unmatched. CDR3 length: 16 amino acids. Written as DNA, the CDR3 is TGCGCCAGCAGCTTGCGCGGACAGGGGGGAAGCGAAAAACTGTTTTTT. Translation gives CASSLRGQGGSEKLFF.

J is TRBJ1-2 and V is TRBV6-5, with D possibly being TRBD1 (5 bases). Germline V gene sequence: CDR1 MNHEY, CDR2 SVGAGI. With 2 bases removed from V and 8 bases from J, the gap between germline ends came to 12 bases. The CDR3 is 13 amino acids. For the CDR3, the DNA is TGTGCCAGCAGTTACGGGGCCTTGGAAGGCTACACCTTC. This sequence encodes CASSYGALEGYTF.